One and the same sample provided the 20 T cell receptor beta chains below, sequenced in a study of graft-versus-host responses after intestinal transplantation. This table comes from immunoSEQ multiplex PCR, and its TCRdb copy is limited to in-frame clones, with some not included. Here the sample spans about 88,000 clones, approximately 92% being singletons. Their recognized antigens are unknown. The sample in question was unstimulated CD4+ T cells sorted from spleen or lymph node cells, obtained before intestinal transplant. The receptors here all came from a human donor who received an intestinal transplant.

The V call is TRBV2, the J call TRBJ2-2; perhaps TRBD2 as D (6 bases). The CDR3 runs 14 residues. V was shortened by 4 bases and J by 9 bases, with 15 bases between the two germline ends. Germline CDR1 and CDR2: SNHLY and FYNNEI. The CDR3 protein is CASSAGLRIRELFF. CDR3 DNA sequence: TGTGCCAGCAGTGCGGGACTGAGAATTAGGGAGCTGTTTTTT.

This chain joins TRBV9 and TRBJ1-1; D is uncertain. Trimming left V 4 bases short and J 1 base short, with 11 bases between. Germline lookup yields CDR1 SGDLS and CDR2 YYNGEE. The CDR3 loop spans 14 amino acids. This chain's CDR3 is CASSSLPGNTEAFF. The CDR3, as DNA: TGTGCCAGCAGCTCCCTCCCCGGGAACACTGAAGCTTTCTTT.

This chain links TRBV10-3 with TRBJ2-1; 11 bases are shared with TRBD2. Germline lookup yields CDR1 ENHRY and CDR2 SYGVKD. The trim removed 5 bases at V and 7 bases at J, leaving 4 bases unmatched. This CDR3 contains 14 residues. The CDR3 region has the DNA TGTGCCATCAGTACTAGCGGGAGTTCGAATGAGCAGTTCTTC. Its protein is CAISTSGSSNEQFF.

This clone came up a few times. The chain joins TRBV7-9 to TRBJ2-7; 8 nucleotides agree with TRBD2. The germline gives CDR1 SEHNR, CDR2 FQNEAQ (reference sequence). With V trimmed by 1 base and J by 4 bases, 6 bases remained unmatched. The CDR3 is 15 residues long. CDR3 coding DNA: TGTGCCAGCAGCTTAGATCCGGGAGGGCTTTACGAGCAGTACTTC. As protein: CASSLDPGGLYEQYF.

The chain employs TRBV25-1 and TRBJ1-2; D might be TRBD1 (5 bases). The CDR3 covers 14 residues. CDR1 is MGHDK and CDR2 is SYGVNS in the germline V gene. V gave up 0 bases and J gave up 8 bases, with 13 bases separating them. CDR3 coding DNA: TGTGCCAGCAGTGAATATGTGGCAGGGCAGGGCTACACCTTC. Its protein product is CASSEYVAGQGYTF.

The V and J genes are TRBV2 and TRBJ2-2; D is unclear. V was clipped by 7 bases and J by 1 base, with 10 bases between them. Germline V gene lookup returns CDR1 SNHLY and CDR2 FYNNEI. The CDR3 has 14 amino acids. The CDR3 protein is CASKRLGNTGELFF. DNA for the CDR3: TGTGCCAGCAAACGGCTAGGGAACACCGGGGAGCTGTTTTTT. Full variable domain (remainder filled in from reference TRBV2 and TRBJ2-2): EPEVTQTPSHQVTQMGQEVILRCVPISNHLYFYWYRQILGQKVEFLVSFYNNEISEKSEIFDDQFSVERPDGSNFTLKIRSTKLEDSAMYFCASKRLGNTGELFFGEGSRLTVL.

The chain employs TRBV19 and TRBJ2-5; 11 positions match TRBD2. V shed 2 bases and J 1 base; nucleotides not matched to a gene: 6. This CDR3 contains 17 residues. Germline V gene lookup returns CDR1 LNHDA and CDR2 SQIVND (reference sequence). The DNA of the CDR3 is TGTGCCAGTAGTATATTAGAGACTAGCGGGACCCAAGAGACCCAGTACTTC. This sequence encodes CASSILETSGTQETQYF.

CDR3 protein: CSASAVFEAFF. CDR3 DNA: TGCAGTGCTAGTGCAGTCTTTGAAGCTTTCTTT. The V call is TRBV20-1, the J call TRBJ1-1; no definite D call. CDR3 length: 11 amino acids. V lost 3 bases and J lost 7, with 9 bases in between. Looked up from germline, CDR1 is DFQATT and CDR2 is SNEGSKA (reference sequence).

J is TRBJ1-1 and V is TRBV19; no definite D call. The CDR3 consists of 11 residues. With 0 bases removed from V and 8 bases from J, the gap between germline ends came to 4 bases. Germline CDR1 is LNHDA and CDR2 is SQIVND (reference sequence). The CDR3 region has the DNA TGTGCCAGTAGTATAGACAGAGAAGCTTTCTTT. Translated: CASSIDREAFF.

This chain links TRBV5-8 with TRBJ2-3, with 8 positions matching TRBD2. The CDR3 length is 15 residues. CDR1 and CDR2 (germline): SGHTS, YDEGEE. V lost 5 bases to trimming and J lost 8 bases; unmatched junction nucleotides: 13. The CDR3 here is CASSKTGTRGGTQYF. DNA for the CDR3: TGTGCCAGCAGTAAAACCGGGACTAGGGGTGGTACGCAGTATTTT.

In this sample, this clone turned up once. The J gene is TRBJ1-2, the V gene TRBV28, with D maybe TRBD1 (5 bases). Germline V CDR1 and CDR2: MDHEN, SYDVKM. The V and J ends lost 7 bases and 2 bases respectively, with 8 bases between them. The CDR3 extends over 12 amino acids. The CDR3 sequence: CASTPGNYGYTF. CDR3 DNA sequence: TGTGCCAGCACCCCAGGGAACTATGGCTACACCTTC.

The chain uses TRBV7-7 and TRBJ2-3; D possibly corresponds to TRBD1 (5 bases). CDR1 is SSHAT and CDR2 is FNYEAQ in the germline V gene (reference sequence). This CDR3 is built from 15 residues. V gave up 1 base and J gave up 3 bases, with 11 bases separating them. Written as DNA, the CDR3 is TGTGCCAGCAGCTTAGGGGGCAGGTCGACAGATACGCAGTATTTT. This translates into CASSLGGRSTDTQYF.

The chain employs TRBV7-9 and TRBJ2-3; 7 positions agree with TRBD1. The CDR3 totals 15 residues. Germline V gene lookup returns CDR1 SEHNR and CDR2 FQNEAQ (reference sequence). The ends lost 5 bases at V and 0 bases at J; junction bases unmatched: 5. CDR3 nucleotide sequence: TGTGCCAGCAGCCCCAGGGGGTCTAGCACAGATACGCAGTATTTT. Translated: CASSPRGSSTDTQYF.

The chain combines TRBV4-2 with TRBJ2-1, with 7 bases aligning to TRBD1. In germline, CDR1 is LGHNA, CDR2 YNFKEQ. CDR3 length: 16 amino acids. V lost 1 base and J lost 7; bases outside the gene matches: 10. CDR3 in DNA: TGTGCCAGCAGCCAAGGGCTCGGGACAGACGCGAATGAGCAGTTCTTC. It yields the protein CASSQGLGTDANEQFF.

The rearrangement uses TRBV6-1 and TRBJ1-3; D unresolved. The germline V gene has CDR1 MNHNS and CDR2 SASEGT. The CDR3 is 14 amino acids. Trimming pared 0 bases from V and 10 bases from J, leaving 13 bases between. CDR3 bases: TGTGCCAGCAGTGAAGCCGGACCCCTTGGGACCATATATTTT. This sequence encodes CASSEAGPLGTIYF.

This clone was found once. V gene TRBV7-3 combines with J gene TRBJ2-1, with 7 bases matching TRBD2. CDR3 size: 16 residues. Losses at the gene ends were 5 bases for V and 3 bases for J; bases not matched to a gene: 10. Germline V gene lookup returns CDR1 SGHTA and CDR2 FQGTGA. CDR3: CASSPQTSSFYNEQFF. CDR3 DNA sequence: TGTGCCAGCAGCCCGCAGACTAGCTCGTTCTACAATGAGCAGTTCTTC.

The chain couples TRBV5-1 to TRBJ1-1; D is unclear. This CDR3 is built from 14 residues. Per germline, CDR1 SGHRS and CDR2 YFSETQ. Trimming pared 0 bases from V and 8 bases from J, leaving 14 bases between. CDR3: CASSLGRQSAEAFF. The DNA for the CDR3 is TGCGCCAGCAGCTTGGGTCGGCAGAGTGCCGAAGCTTTCTTT.

The chain employs TRBV21-1 and TRBJ2-7; TRBD2 is the table's D call, not checked against the DNA. TRBV21-1 is designated a pseudogene. This CDR3 contains 15 residues. The CDR3, as DNA: TGTGCCAGCAGCAAAGGGGGCGGGATCATCGACGAGCAGTACTTC. Amino acids: CASSKGGGIIDEQYF.

The chain recombines TRBV2 with TRBJ2-3, with 9 bases lining up with TRBD2. Losses at the gene ends were 4 bases for V and 5 bases for J; bases not matched to a gene: 7. The germline gives CDR1 SNHLY, CDR2 FYNNEI. The CDR3 sequence is 15 residues long. The CDR3 is CASSGQREEKDTQYF. CDR3 nucleotide sequence: TGTGCCAGCAGTGGTCAGCGGGAGGAGAAAGATACGCAGTATTTT.

This clone was seen only once. The V call is TRBV30, the J call TRBJ2-7, with TRBD2 identical over 10 bases. The CDR3 is made up of 15 amino acids. Germline V gives CDR1 GTSNPN, CDR2 SVGIG (reference sequence). J lost 3 bases, V lost 8 bases, and 13 bases had no gene match. CDR3 residues: CAGGDGLAEFYEQYF. The CDR3 DNA sequence: TGTGCCGGAGGGGACGGACTAGCGGAATTCTACGAGCAGTACTTC.